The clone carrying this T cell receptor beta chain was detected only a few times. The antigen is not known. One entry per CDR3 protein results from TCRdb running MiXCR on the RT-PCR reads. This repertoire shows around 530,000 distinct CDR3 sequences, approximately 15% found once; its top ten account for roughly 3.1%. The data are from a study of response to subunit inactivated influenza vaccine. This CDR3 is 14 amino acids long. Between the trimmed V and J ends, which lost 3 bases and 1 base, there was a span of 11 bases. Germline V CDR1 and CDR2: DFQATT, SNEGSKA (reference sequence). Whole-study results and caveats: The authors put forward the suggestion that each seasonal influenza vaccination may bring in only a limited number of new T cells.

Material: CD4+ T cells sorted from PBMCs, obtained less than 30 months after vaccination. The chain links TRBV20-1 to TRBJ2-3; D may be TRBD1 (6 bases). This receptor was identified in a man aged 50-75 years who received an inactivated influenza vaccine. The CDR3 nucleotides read TGCAGTGCTAGTCCTTGGACAGGCACAGATACGCAGTATTTT. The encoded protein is CSASPWTGTDTQYF.